The text below deals with one T cell receptor (beta chain). Its antigen is still unknown. This specimen belongs to a study of blood T cells in healthy people across ages. Whole-study context: Template switching picked up about one barcoded beta molecule for each two T cells.

Researchers collected roughly 9.8 milliliters of peripheral blood from every single donor. General study results and limits: Changes in expanded clonotypes were possibly confounded, as the CMV status of donors was unknown.

PCR was performed a second time for roughly 7 to 11 cycles using a sample-barcoded 5' primer and a J-beta primer mix. From the 5' RACE reads, TCRdb called clonotypes with MiXCR, one entry per CDR3 protein. Of around 1.7 million distinct CDR3 sequences in the sample, 28% were seen once. This TCR derives from a woman between 25 and 40 years old in good health. The sample consisted of blood.

The CDR3 loop is CASSRQGDNEQFF. In nucleotides, the CDR3 is TGTGCCAGCAGCAGACAGGGAGACAATGAGCAGTTCTTC. The V call is TRBV7-7, the J call TRBJ2-1, with TRBD1 identical over 7 bases. Germline V lookup: CDR1 SSHAT, CDR2 FNYEAQ (reference sequence). CDR3 length equals 13 residues. The junction had 3 bases not matched to a gene; V was cut back by 5 bases and J by 5 bases.